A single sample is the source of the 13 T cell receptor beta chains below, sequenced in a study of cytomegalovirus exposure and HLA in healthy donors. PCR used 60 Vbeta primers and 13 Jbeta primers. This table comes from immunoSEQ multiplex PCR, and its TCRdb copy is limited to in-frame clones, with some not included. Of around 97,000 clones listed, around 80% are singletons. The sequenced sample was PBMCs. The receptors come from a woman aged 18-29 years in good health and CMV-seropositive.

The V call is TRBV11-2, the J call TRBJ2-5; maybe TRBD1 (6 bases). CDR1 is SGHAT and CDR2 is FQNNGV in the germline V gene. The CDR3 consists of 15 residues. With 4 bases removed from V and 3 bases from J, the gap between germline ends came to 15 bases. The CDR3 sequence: CASSSPGQREETQYF. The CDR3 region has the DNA TGTGCCAGCAGCTCGCCGGGACAAAGAGAAGAGACCCAGTACTTC.

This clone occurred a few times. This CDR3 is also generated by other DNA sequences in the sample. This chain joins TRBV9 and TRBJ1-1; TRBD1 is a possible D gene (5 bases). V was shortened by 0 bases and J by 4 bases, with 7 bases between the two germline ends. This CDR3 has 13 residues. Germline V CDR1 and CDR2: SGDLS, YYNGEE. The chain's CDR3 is CASSVGGRTEAFF. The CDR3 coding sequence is TGTGCCAGCAGCGTAGGGGGCCGCACTGAAGCTTTCTTT.

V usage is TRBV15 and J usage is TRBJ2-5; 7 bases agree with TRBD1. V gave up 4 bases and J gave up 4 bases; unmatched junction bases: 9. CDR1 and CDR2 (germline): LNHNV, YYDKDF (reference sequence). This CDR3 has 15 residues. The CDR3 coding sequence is TGTGCCACCAGCATCGAGGGGGCTAGTGGAGAGACCCAGTACTTC. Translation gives CATSIEGASGETQYF.

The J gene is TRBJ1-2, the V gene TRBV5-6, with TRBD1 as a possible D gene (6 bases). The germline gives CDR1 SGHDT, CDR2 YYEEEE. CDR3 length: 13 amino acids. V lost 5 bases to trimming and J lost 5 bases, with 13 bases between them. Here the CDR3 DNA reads TGTGCCAGCAGGGGTATGGACAGTTATGGCTACACCTTC. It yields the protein CASRGMDSYGYTF.

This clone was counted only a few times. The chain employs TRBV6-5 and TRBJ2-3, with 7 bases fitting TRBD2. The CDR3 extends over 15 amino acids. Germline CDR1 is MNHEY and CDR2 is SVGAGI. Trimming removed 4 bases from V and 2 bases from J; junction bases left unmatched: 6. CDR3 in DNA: TGTGCCAGCAGTTCCCCGGGGGGTGCCACAGATACGCAGTATTTT. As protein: CASSSPGGATDTQYF.

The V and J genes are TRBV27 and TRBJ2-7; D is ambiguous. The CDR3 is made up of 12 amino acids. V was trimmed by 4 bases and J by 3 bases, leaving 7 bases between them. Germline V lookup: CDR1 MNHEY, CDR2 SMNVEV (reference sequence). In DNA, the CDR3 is TGTGCCAGCAGTTCTAACGACTACGAGCAGTACTTC. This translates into CASSSNDYEQYF.

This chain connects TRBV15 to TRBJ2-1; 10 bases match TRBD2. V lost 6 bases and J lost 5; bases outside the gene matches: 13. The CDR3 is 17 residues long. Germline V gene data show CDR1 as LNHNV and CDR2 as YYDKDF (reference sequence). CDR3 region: CATRGSSGGDLNNEQFF. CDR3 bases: TGTGCCACCAGGGGGTCTAGCGGGGGCGATTTGAACAATGAGCAGTTCTTC.

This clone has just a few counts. The CDR3 DNA follows: TGTGCCAGCAGGACGGCCGGGGGCAATCAGCCCCAGCATTTT. The encoded protein is CASRTAGGNQPQHF. This chain uses TRBV6-5 with TRBJ1-5; no clear D gene. The CDR3 is 14 residues long. Germline V lookup: CDR1 MNHEY, CDR2 SVGAGI. V gave up 6 bases and J gave up 2 bases, with 11 bases separating them.

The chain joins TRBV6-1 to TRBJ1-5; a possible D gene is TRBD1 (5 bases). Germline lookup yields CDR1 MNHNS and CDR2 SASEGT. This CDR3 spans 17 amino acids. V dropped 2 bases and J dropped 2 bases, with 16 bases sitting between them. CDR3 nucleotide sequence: TGTGCCAGCAGTGAATGGATTGGGGAACAGGGCAATCAGCCCCAGCATTTT. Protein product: CASSEWIGEQGNQPQHF.

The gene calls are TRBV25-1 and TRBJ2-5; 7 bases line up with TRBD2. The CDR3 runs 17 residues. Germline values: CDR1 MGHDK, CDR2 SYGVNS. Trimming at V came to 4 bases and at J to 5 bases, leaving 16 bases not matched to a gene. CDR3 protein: CASSAPPGLGRGETQYF. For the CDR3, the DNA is TGTGCCAGCAGTGCCCCTCCTGGTTTGGGGCGGGGGGAGACCCAGTACTTC.

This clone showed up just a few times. In DNA form, the CDR3 reads TGCGCCAGCGGTCTGGTGGGAGACGTGACCCAGTACTTC. It encodes CASGLVGDVTQYF. The chain uses TRBV5-1 and TRBJ2-5; tentatively, D is TRBD2 (5 bases). Trimming left V 7 bases short and J 7 bases short, with 17 bases between. This CDR3 contains 13 residues. In germline, CDR1 is SGHRS, CDR2 YFSETQ.

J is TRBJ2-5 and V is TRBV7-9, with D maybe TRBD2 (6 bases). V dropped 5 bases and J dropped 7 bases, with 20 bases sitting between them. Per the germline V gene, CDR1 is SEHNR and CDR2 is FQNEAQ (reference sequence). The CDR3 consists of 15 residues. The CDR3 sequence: CASSVLRLGVGTQYF. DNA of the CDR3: TGTGCCAGCAGCGTCTTACGACTAGGGGTGGGGACCCAGTACTTC.

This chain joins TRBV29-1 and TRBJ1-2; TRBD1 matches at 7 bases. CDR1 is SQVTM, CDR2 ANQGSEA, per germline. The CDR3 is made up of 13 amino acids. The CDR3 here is CSATTGSNYGYTF. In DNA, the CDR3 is TGCAGTGCGACGACAGGGTCTAACTATGGCTACACCTTC.